The present entry profiles one T cell receptor beta chain with its context. Its antigen is undetermined. The donors were in the roughly 130-subject validation cohort; that cohort was separate from the roughly 620-subject first cohort. The data stem from a study of cytomegalovirus exposure and HLA in healthy donors. The wider study: The 110 or so validation repertoires used a platform that matched the one used for the roughly 700 first-cohort repertoires, as a later analysis reported. Notes on the study in general: The study designated 160 or so TCR beta chains cytomegalovirus-associated. First-cohort TCR clusters tended to co-occur in the 130 or so validation repertoires, a later analysis found.

The CDR3 has 14 amino acids. Germline CDR1 MGHRA, CDR2 YSYEKL. Trimming shortened V by 0 bases and J by 4 bases, and 10 bases separated the two germline ends. Profiled with immunoSEQ multiplex PCR; TCRdb holds only in-frame clones, not every one. The sample comprises a few hundred thousand clones, over 75% of which are singletons, and approximately 0.9% rests with the top ten. The chain uses TRBV4-1 and TRBJ2-7; D unclear. This sequence originates from a woman between 18 and 29 years old in good health and CMV-seronegative. Specimen: PBMCs. The CDR3 is CASSQDSPSYEQYF. As DNA, the CDR3 is TGCGCCAGCAGCCAAGATAGTCCCTCTTACGAGCAGTACTTC.